The 20 T cell receptor beta chains below come from one sample, sequenced in a study of cytomegalovirus exposure and HLA in healthy donors. The PCR ran on 60 Vbeta and 13 Jbeta primers. Produced via immunoSEQ multiplex PCR; TCRdb's table is partial and in-frame only. The data show more than 140,000 clones, with approximately 78% seen just once and about 3.2% held by the top ten. The source material was PBMCs. Receptors were obtained from a man between 18 and 29 years old in good health and CMV-seropositive.

The J gene is TRBJ1-1, the V gene TRBV30; weak D call: TRBD1 (5 bases). V was clipped by 0 bases and J by 11 bases, with 19 bases between them. The CDR3 is 14 residues long. CDR1 and CDR2 (germline): GTSNPN, SVGIG (reference sequence). CDR3 nucleotide sequence: TGTGCCTGGAGTGTACTATGGGGCCCCGAACAGGCTTTCTTT. Protein sequence: CAWSVLWGPEQAFF.

CDR3 sequence: CASSLGRDWETQYF. CDR3 coding DNA: TGTGCCAGCAGCTTAGGACGGGATTGGGAGACCCAGTACTTC. The chain is built from TRBV7-6 and TRBJ2-5; a weak D match, TRBD2 (5 bases). V was shortened by 1 base and J by 5 bases, with 11 bases between the two germline ends. In germline, CDR1 is SGHVS, CDR2 FNYEAQ. CDR3 size: 14 residues.

This chain uses TRBV14 with TRBJ2-7; 10 bases align to TRBD2. The CDR3 has 16 amino acids. CDR1 and CDR2 from the germline V gene are SGHDN and FVKESK. The trim removed 4 bases at V and 3 bases at J, leaving 9 bases unmatched. CDR3 sequence: CASSLLPSGGVYEQYF. The CDR3, as DNA: TGTGCCAGCAGCCTCTTACCTAGCGGGGGCGTCTACGAGCAGTACTTC.

The CDR3 region has the DNA TGCGCCAGCAGTGAGTGGCAGGGTGAAGCTTTCTTT. Translating gives CASSEWQGEAFF. The chain couples TRBV10-2 to TRBJ1-1; a possible D gene is TRBD1 (5 bases). V was trimmed by 1 base and J by 7 bases, leaving 7 bases between them. The CDR3 consists of 12 residues. Germline V gives CDR1 WSHSY, CDR2 SAAADI.

In this sample, this clone turned up once. The chain carries TRBV7-9 and TRBJ1-1; D possibly corresponds to TRBD1 (6 bases). V dropped 5 bases and J dropped 1 base, with 11 bases sitting between them. The CDR3 is made up of 14 amino acids. Germline V CDR1 and CDR2: SEHNR, FQNEAQ (reference sequence). The CDR3 here is CASSVDRPNTEAFF. As DNA, the CDR3 is TGTGCCAGCAGCGTTGACAGGCCGAACACTGAAGCTTTCTTT.

The chain employs TRBV28 and TRBJ1-2; D perhaps matches TRBD1 (6 bases). CDR1 MDHEN and CDR2 SYDVKM come from the germline V gene. Trimming stripped 6 bases from V and 4 bases from J, with 24 bases between. This CDR3 comprises 17 residues. As DNA, the CDR3 is TGTGCCAGCAGCATACGGGGAGGGGGTAGTTTCGTCTATGGCTACACCTTC. The encoded protein is CASSIRGGGSFVYGYTF.

This clone was picked up a small number of times. This chain joins TRBV7-9 and TRBJ2-7; TRBD2 is a possible D gene (5 bases). The CDR3 sequence is 14 residues long. Deletions cut 0 bases from V and 2 bases from J, with 8 bases between. Germline V lookup: CDR1 SEHNR, CDR2 FQNEAQ (reference sequence). CDR3 residues: CASSLAGETYEQYF. The DNA of the CDR3 is TGTGCCAGCAGCTTAGCGGGAGAGACCTACGAGCAGTACTTC.

Only a few counts were recorded for this clone. The chain combines TRBV7-9 with TRBJ2-7; tentatively, D is TRBD2 (6 bases). The V end was cut by 3 bases, the J end by 4 bases, with 13 bases between. The CDR3 is made up of 14 amino acids. From germline, CDR1 is SEHNR and CDR2 FQNEAQ (reference sequence). As DNA, the CDR3 is TGTGCCAGCAGCTTCTCTACGGGGGAATACGAGCAGTACTTC. This sequence encodes CASSFSTGEYEQYF.

The gene calls are TRBV10-1 and TRBJ2-5, with 7 bases lining up with TRBD2. The DNA end is more similar to TRBJ2-7, so the J call may be wrong. The CDR3 covers 15 residues. The germline gives CDR1 WNHNN, CDR2 SYGVQD (reference sequence). Written as DNA, the CDR3 is TGCGCCAGCGCTAGCGGCAATTTGGGCTCCTACGAGCAGTACTTC. It encodes CASASGNLGSYEQYF.

This chain connects TRBV5-1 to TRBJ2-1; the match to TRBD2 covers 7 bases. V lost 0 bases, J lost 7 bases, and 7 bases stayed unmatched. The germline gives CDR1 SGHRS, CDR2 YFSETQ. This CDR3 has 15 residues. The CDR3 is CASSLGGGGRNEQFF. The CDR3 coding sequence is TGCGCCAGCAGCTTGGGCGGGGGAGGCCGAAATGAGCAGTTCTTC.

The sample holds one count of this clone. The chain combines TRBV27 with TRBJ1-6; D might be TRBD1 (6 bases). V was trimmed by 3 bases and J by 10 bases, leaving 13 bases between them. CDR3 size: 14 residues. Germline values: CDR1 MNHEY, CDR2 SMNVEV (reference sequence). DNA for the CDR3: TGTGCCAGCAGTTTGGCAGGGGCTGGATCACCCCTCCACTTT. Translation gives CASSLAGAGSPLHF.

CDR3 sequence: CASGFRTGRTNEKLFF. The CDR3 DNA reads TGTGCTAGTGGTTTTAGGACTGGAAGAACTAATGAAAAACTGTTTTTT. The chain joins TRBV12-5 to TRBJ1-4; D is undetermined. Germline CDR1 reads LGHNT; CDR2 reads FRNRAP. The CDR3 extends over 16 amino acids. V shed 3 bases and J shed 1 base, with 12 bases lying between them.

The chain is built from TRBV4-1 and TRBJ1-1; D call uncertain. V was shortened by 2 bases and J by 6 bases, with 13 bases between the two germline ends. From germline, CDR1 is MGHRA and CDR2 YSYEKL. The CDR3 is made up of 14 amino acids. The CDR3: CASSQPRGGPEAFF. CDR3 nucleotide sequence: TGCGCCAGCAGCCAACCCCGAGGCGGTCCTGAAGCTTTCTTT.

This chain joins TRBV7-9 and TRBJ2-6, with no clear D. The V end was cut by 5 bases, the J end by 2 bases, with 7 bases between. The CDR3 is made up of 14 amino acids. Germline V gene lookup returns CDR1 SEHNR and CDR2 FQNEAQ (reference sequence). CDR3 DNA: TGTGCCAGCAGCGGTACACCTGGGGCCAACGTCCTGACTTTC. This sequence encodes CASSGTPGANVLTF.

A few counts support this clone. The J gene is TRBJ1-2, the V gene TRBV30; no clear D gene. Germline CDR1 is GTSNPN and CDR2 is SVGIG (reference sequence). Trimming stripped 5 bases from V and 8 bases from J, with 9 bases between. The CDR3 totals 10 residues. CDR3 amino acids: CAWVLQGYTF. The CDR3 nucleotides are TGTGCCTGGGTCTTACAGGGCTACACCTTC.

This clone was seen just once. One end of the junction does not line up with germline, which may come from a read error. Distinct nucleotide sequences in the sample also encode this CDR3. The gene calls are TRBV7-9 and TRBJ2-7; 10 nucleotides agree with TRBD2. Germline CDR1 reads SEHNR; CDR2 reads FQNEAQ (reference sequence). CDR3 length equals 16 residues. The CDR3 spells CASRSDFSGGRYEQYF. DNA for the CDR3: TGCGCCAGCAGATCCGATTTTAGCGGGGGGCGGTACGAGCAGTACTTC.

This sequence joins TRBV28 and TRBJ2-7, with a weak D call TRBD1 (5 bases). Trimming stripped 3 bases from V and 3 bases from J, with 12 bases between. The length of the CDR3 is 14 residues. Germline lookup yields CDR1 MDHEN and CDR2 SYDVKM. The CDR3 DNA sequence: TGTGCCAGCAGTTTGGGAAGGGGCCGCTACGAGCAGTACTTC. Its translation is CASSLGRGRYEQYF. The whole variable domain, remainder taken from reference TRBV28 and TRBJ2-7, is DVKVTQSSRYLVKRTGEKVFLECVQDMDHENMFWYRQDPGLGLRLIYFSYDVKMKEKGDIPEGYSVSREKKERFSLILESASTNQTSMYLCASSLGRGRYEQYFGPGTRLTVT.

The chain uses TRBV4-1 and TRBJ1-2; TRBD1 is a possible D gene (6 bases). Germline CDR1 and CDR2: MGHRA and YSYEKL. This CDR3 has 18 amino acids. Trimming removed 3 bases from V and 8 bases from J, with 28 bases in between. The CDR3 DNA sequence: TGCGCCAGCAGCCACTTGAGGACAGTGGGCGTGAATTATAGAGGCTACACCTTC. Translated, it gives CASSHLRTVGVNYRGYTF.

The chain joins TRBV29-1 to TRBJ2-5; 9 bases map to TRBD1. The tail of the sequence fits TRBJ2-7 better, so the J call may be wrong. This CDR3 contains 15 residues. Germline V gene sequence: CDR1 SQVTM, CDR2 ANQGSEA. The CDR3 DNA sequence: TGCAGCGTTGAAGGGGACAGGGAAACATCCTACGAGCAGTACTTC. Translated: CSVEGDRETSYEQYF.

The CDR3 DNA reads as TGCGCCAGCAGCTTGGGTTGGGACAGGGGCCCGAACACTGAAGCTTTCTTT. As protein: CASSLGWDRGPNTEAFF. The chain joins TRBV5-1 to TRBJ1-1; 10 bases map to TRBD1. V shed 0 bases, J shed 1 base, and the junction held 6 bases outside the gene matches. The CDR3 totals 17 residues. CDR1 and CDR2 from the germline V gene are SGHRS and YFSETQ.